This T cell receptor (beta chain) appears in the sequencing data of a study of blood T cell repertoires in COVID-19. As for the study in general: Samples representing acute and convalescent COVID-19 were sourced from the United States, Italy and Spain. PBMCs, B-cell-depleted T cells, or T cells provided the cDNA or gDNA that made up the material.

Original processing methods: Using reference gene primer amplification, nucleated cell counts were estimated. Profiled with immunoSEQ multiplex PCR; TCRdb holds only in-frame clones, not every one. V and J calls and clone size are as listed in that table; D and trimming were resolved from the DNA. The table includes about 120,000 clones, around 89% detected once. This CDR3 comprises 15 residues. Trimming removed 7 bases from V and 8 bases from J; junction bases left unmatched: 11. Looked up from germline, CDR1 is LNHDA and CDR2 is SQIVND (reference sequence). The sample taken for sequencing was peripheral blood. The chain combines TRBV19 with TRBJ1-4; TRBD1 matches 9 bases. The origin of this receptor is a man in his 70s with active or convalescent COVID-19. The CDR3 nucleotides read TGTGCCAGTACACTAAGGGACAGGGTCCCCGAAAAACTGTTTTTT. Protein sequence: CASTLRDRVPEKLFF.